This is a list of T cell receptor beta chains from one sample in a study of cytomegalovirus exposure and HLA in healthy donors. Assay: immunoSEQ multiplex PCR; the TCRdb copy retains only in-frame clones and omits some. This sample has about 160,000 clones; approximately 84% occur once, and the top ten carry 3% to 3.5%. Source material: PBMCs. These receptors all come from a woman aged 50 to 65 in good health and CMV-seropositive. CDR3s include the opening cysteine and the closing phenylalanine or tryptophan.

v_gene: TRBV2
j_gene: TRBJ1-2
CDR3aa: CASSDTGLGGYTF

v_gene: TRBV19
j_gene: TRBJ1-5
CDR3aa: CASSWGVSNQPQHF

v_gene: TRBV23-1
j_gene: TRBJ1-2
CDR3aa: CASSPSGNSESYGYTF

v_gene: TRBV7-9
j_gene: TRBJ1-4
CDR3aa: CSSSSGPGRGDEKLFF

v_gene: TRBV7-6
j_gene: TRBJ1-1
CDR3aa: CASSPGQDFFNTEAFF

v_gene: TRBV5-1
j_gene: TRBJ1-2
CDR3aa: CASSLGQGNYGYTF

v_gene: TRBV7-9
j_gene: TRBJ2-7
CDR3aa: CASSFTGGREQYF

v_gene: TRBV4-1
j_gene: TRBJ1-1
CDR3aa: CASSQWNRGYTEAFF

v_gene: TRBV10-3
j_gene: TRBJ2-5
CDR3aa: CAISNRGQGETQYF

v_gene: TRBV7-2
j_gene: TRBJ2-7
CDR3aa: CASSSASGSYEQYF

v_gene: TRBV7-3
j_gene: TRBJ1-2
CDR3aa: CASSLPGTGLQTF

v_gene: TRBV7-9
j_gene: TRBJ2-1
CDR3aa: CASSEARPQQFF

v_gene: TRBV6-5
j_gene: TRBJ1-1
CDR3aa: CASSYSTRVTEAFF

v_gene: TRBV10-3
j_gene: TRBJ1-2
CDR3aa: CASRKGRGDYGYTF

v_gene: TRBV19
j_gene: TRBJ2-1
CDR3aa: CASRESRTGGLNEQFF

v_gene: TRBV5-4
j_gene: TRBJ1-1
CDR3aa: CASSITRGGGTEAFF

v_gene: TRBV7-2
j_gene: TRBJ2-5
CDR3aa: CASSVRDRGWETQYF

v_gene: TRBV28
j_gene: TRBJ1-1
CDR3aa: CASSYPGTDPWDTEAFF

v_gene: TRBV27
j_gene: TRBJ1-1
CDR3aa: CASTKRQGEGEAFF

v_gene: TRBV28
j_gene: TRBJ2-2
CDR3aa: CASSFRVSGELFF

v_gene: TRBV9
j_gene: TRBJ2-2
CDR3aa: CASTRPGAGELFF

v_gene: TRBV11-2
j_gene: TRBJ2-7
CDR3aa: CASSPIRGLPYEQYF

v_gene: TRBV7-2
j_gene: TRBJ2-3
CDR3aa: CASSLGLAGALQERGQYF

v_gene: TRBV7-6
j_gene: TRBJ2-3
CDR3aa: CASSLVGGTEPDTQYF

v_gene: TRBV9
j_gene: TRBJ2-7
CDR3aa: CASSANSYEQYF

v_gene: TRBV19
j_gene: TRBJ1-3
CDR3aa: CASSAASDSGNTIYF

v_gene: TRBV29-1
j_gene: TRBJ2-1
CDR3aa: CSVDSTSEISYNEQFF

v_gene: TRBV7-6
j_gene: TRBJ1-2
CDR3aa: CASSLEAGYGYTF

v_gene: TRBV4-3
j_gene: TRBJ2-2
CDR3aa: CASSHRPGPQTGELFF

v_gene: TRBV10-3
j_gene: TRBJ1-1
CDR3aa: CATRRDTEAFF

v_gene: TRBV4-3
j_gene: TRBJ1-2
CDR3aa: CASSQGGTGASYTF

v_gene: TRBV4-3
j_gene: TRBJ2-7
CDR3aa: CASSQDRALGGFGGLYEQYF

v_gene: TRBV7-3
j_gene: TRBJ2-7
CDR3aa: CASSPTSGTSKYF

v_gene: TRBV2
j_gene: TRBJ2-2
CDR3aa: CASSDRRAGELFF

v_gene: TRBV5-6
j_gene: TRBJ2-5
CDR3aa: CASSSAGVKETQYF

v_gene: TRBV2
j_gene: TRBJ1-5
CDR3aa: CASSEREVLTDQPQHF

v_gene: TRBV2
j_gene: TRBJ1-1
CDR3aa: CASSPQTVGTEAFF

v_gene: TRBV7-2
j_gene: TRBJ2-2
CDR3aa: CASSFRLAGDFANTGELFF

v_gene: TRBV5-8
j_gene: TRBJ2-3
CDR3aa: CASSFLRGKGTDTQYF

v_gene: TRBV4-1
j_gene: TRBJ2-5
CDR3aa: CASSQDWGLPQETQYF

v_gene: TRBV9
j_gene: TRBJ2-7
CDR3aa: CASSVESRDEQYF